The 22 T cell receptor beta chains below all came from one sample that was sequenced in a study of early T cells in non-severe SARS-CoV-2 infection. TCRdb re-analysed the 5' RACE reads in MiXCR, keeping a single row per CDR3 protein. Of roughly 43,000 distinct CDR3 sequences in the sample, less than 6.5% are singletons; the top ten hold 5% to 5.5%. This specimen was whole blood, taken at baseline. Source of these receptors: an adult who was a healthcare worker with PCR-confirmed SARS-CoV-2 infection or an uninfected control (not recorded which).

This clonotype was recorded at least ten times. This chain connects TRBV5-1 to TRBJ2-5; 7 nucleotides line up with TRBD2. The CDR3 loop spans 13 amino acids. After removal of 0 bases from V and 9 bases from J, the junction contained 5 bases not matched to a gene. The germline V gene encodes CDR1 SGHRS and CDR2 YFSETQ. CDR3: CASSLGLASSQYF. In DNA, the CDR3 is TGCGCCAGCAGCTTGGGACTAGCCTCTTCCCAGTACTTC. Full variable domain (remainder filled in from reference TRBV5-1 and TRBJ2-5): KAGVTQTPRYLIKTRGQQVTLSCSPISGHRSVSWYQQTPGQGLQFLFEYFSETQRNKGNFPGRFSGRQFSNSRSEMNVSTLELGDSALYLCASSLGLASSQYFGPGTRLLVL.

On this clonotype itself: This may arise from a read error, as a much more abundant clone is one base away. In this CDR3 the conserved last residue, phenylalanine or tryptophan, is missing, so a read error is likely. The V and J genes are TRBV4-1 and TRBJ2-1; D remains ambiguous. CDR3 length: 14 residues. The germline V and J ends were trimmed by 0 bases and 10 bases, with 13 bases remaining between them. Germline CDR1 MGHRA, CDR2 YSYEKL. The CDR3 DNA reads as TGCGCCAGCAGCCAAGATGGGCTCCCTGGGGAGCAGTTCTCC. This encodes CASSQDGLPGEQFS.

At least ten counts were recorded for this clonotype. The rearrangement links TRBV6-5 to TRBJ2-4, with 8 bases matching TRBD1. The length of the CDR3 is 14 residues. V shed 5 bases, J shed 2 bases, and the junction held 2 bases outside the gene matches. CDR1 MNHEY and CDR2 SVGAGI come from the germline V gene. CDR3: CASSQGATKNIQYF. The CDR3 region has the DNA TGTGCCAGCAGTCAGGGGGCGACCAAAAACATTCAGTACTTC.

This clonotype came up a few times. The V and J genes are TRBV6-5 and TRBJ2-7; 9 bases line up with TRBD1. The J segment lost 4 bases and the V segment lost 4 bases, leaving 11 bases of the junction unmatched. Per the germline V gene, CDR1 is MNHEY and CDR2 is SVGAGI. The CDR3 has 16 amino acids. In DNA, the CDR3 is TGTGCCAGCAGTTCCTCCCCGGGACAGGGCCCTTACGAGCAGTACTTC. Translated, it gives CASSSSPGQGPYEQYF.

This clonotype occurred many times. The J gene is TRBJ2-1, the V gene TRBV19; maybe TRBD1 (6 bases). CDR3 size: 16 residues. Trimming took off 3 bases at V and 2 bases at J, with 14 bases between the two ends. CDR1 and CDR2 (germline): LNHDA, SQIVND (reference sequence). The CDR3 sequence: CASSIHVKGAYNEQFF. In DNA, the CDR3 is TGTGCCAGTAGTATTCATGTGAAGGGGGCCTACAATGAGCAGTTCTTC.

This clonotype has at least ten counts. The V call is TRBV12-3 or TRBV12-4, the J call TRBJ2-4; 11 bases line up with TRBD2. The J segment lost 3 bases and the V segment lost 1 base, leaving 14 bases of the junction unmatched. The CDR3 spans 20 residues. The CDR3 coding sequence is TGTGCCAGCAGTTTAGAGCTAGCGGGAGGTTTGACGTTTGACAAAAACATTCAGTACTTC. Residues: CASSLELAGGLTFDKNIQYF.

In this sample, this clonotype turned up many times. CDR3 region: CASSLQLGLEQYF. CDR3 nucleotide sequence: TGTGCCAGCAGCTTACAGTTGGGTTTGGAGCAGTACTTC. The V and J genes are TRBV11-2 and TRBJ2-7, with D uncertain. The CDR3 contains 13 residues. With 2 bases removed from V and 7 bases from J, the gap between germline ends came to 12 bases. Germline CDR1 SGHAT, CDR2 FQNNGV.

In this sample, this clonotype turned up many times. This chain links TRBV6-5 with TRBJ2-1; TRBD1 might be the D (5 bases). This CDR3 region has 16 residues. V dropped 5 bases and J dropped 2 bases, with 16 bases sitting between them. The germline V gene encodes CDR1 MNHEY and CDR2 SVGAGI. The CDR3 loop reads CASSTYTGVAYNEQFF. CDR3 nucleotides: TGTGCCAGCAGTACCTACACAGGCGTCGCCTACAATGAGCAGTTCTTC.

A few counts support this clonotype. The V gene is TRBV19, the J gene TRBJ2-1, with 11 bases that match TRBD1. The CDR3 contains 13 residues. CDR1 is LNHDA and CDR2 is SQIVND in the germline V gene (reference sequence). With 7 bases clipped from V and 9 bases from J, the junction kept 5 bases outside the gene matches. The CDR3, as DNA: TGTGCCAGTAAGGGACAGGGGGTCGGTGAGCAGTTCTTC. Its protein is CASKGQGVGEQFF.

This clonotype occurred many times. This chain links TRBV11-2 with TRBJ1-6; TRBD1 might be the D (5 bases). Deletions cut 6 bases from V and 7 bases from J, with 13 bases between. The germline CDR1 and CDR2 sequences are SGHAT and FQNNGV. The CDR3 spans 14 residues. The CDR3 nucleotides are TGTGCCAGCAGAACGGCGGGGGAGAATTCACCCCTCCACTTT. Protein: CASRTAGENSPLHF.

In its sample, this clonotype was seen many times. This chain joins TRBV3-1 and TRBJ1-5; weak D call: TRBD1 (5 bases). The CDR3 spans 14 residues. V lost 6 bases, J lost 4 bases, and 13 bases lay in between. Per germline, CDR1 LGHDT and CDR2 YNNKEL (reference sequence). CDR3 bases: TGTGCCAGCAGTCGTACAGGACCTAATCAGCCCCAGCATTTT. Amino acid sequence: CASSRTGPNQPQHF.

There are many counts of this clonotype. The V call is TRBV7-3, the J call TRBJ1-1, with TRBD1 identical over 7 bases. CDR3 size: 15 residues. After removal of 3 bases from V and 0 bases from J, the junction contained 4 bases not matched to a gene. Per the germline V gene, CDR1 is SGHTA and CDR2 is FQGTGA. CDR3 sequence reads: CASSLGDRLNTEAFF. DNA of the CDR3: TGTGCCAGCAGCTTGGGGGACAGATTGAACACTGAAGCTTTCTTT.

This clonotype was seen at least ten times. CDR3 protein: CASSESGRGKFF. CDR3 DNA sequence: TGCGCCAGCAGTGAAAGCGGGCGCGGGAAGTTCTTC. V usage is TRBV10-1 and J usage is TRBJ2-1, with a possible D match to TRBD2 (6 bases). V shed 3 bases and J shed 14 bases, with 14 bases lying between them. In germline, CDR1 is WNHNN, CDR2 SYGVQD (reference sequence). This CDR3 has 12 amino acids.

This clonotype was seen ten or more times. The chain recombines TRBV5-1 with TRBJ2-3; 8 bases are a match to TRBD2. The CDR3 runs to 16 residues. Germline values: CDR1 SGHRS, CDR2 YFSETQ. J was trimmed by 0 bases and V by 4 bases; bases with no gene match: 7. CDR3 residues: CASSPVTSASTDTQYF. For the CDR3, the DNA is TGCGCCAGCAGCCCGGTGACTAGCGCTAGCACAGATACGCAGTATTTT.

This clonotype showed up just a few times. This chain joins TRBV6-6 and TRBJ2-1; 9 bases align to TRBD2. CDR1 and CDR2 (germline): MNHNY, SVGAGI (reference sequence). Unmatched junction bases numbered 2, after V lost 2 bases and J lost 0 bases. This CDR3 has 16 residues. In DNA form, the CDR3 reads TGTGCCAGCAGTTACCCTAGCGGGACCTCCTACAATGAGCAGTTCTTC. Translation gives CASSYPSGTSYNEQFF.

Only a few counts were recorded for this clonotype. This sequence may be a read error, since a much larger clone differs from it by one base. The V gene is TRBV6-1, the J gene TRBJ2-7, with 7 bases matching TRBD2. The CDR3 extends over 15 amino acids. Germline V gene lookup returns CDR1 MNHNS and CDR2 SASEGT. Losses at the gene ends were 3 bases for V and 3 bases for J; bases not matched to a gene: 8. CDR3 residues: CASSELGGMGYEQYF. The CDR3 DNA reads as TGTGCCAGCAGTGAGCTGGGGGGGATGGGCTACGAGCAGTACTTC.

A note on this clonotype: This may be a read error: a much more frequent sequence differs by one nucleotide. The V gene is TRBV4-2, the J gene TRBJ2-7; D not resolved. Trimming removed 0 bases at V and 3 bases at J, with 18 bases between. Per the germline V gene, CDR1 is LGHNA and CDR2 is YNFKEQ. This CDR3 region has 17 residues. The CDR3 sequence is CASSQDPRALNFYEQYF. DNA for the CDR3: TGTGCCAGCAGCCAAGACCCGAGAGCGCTCAACTTCTACGAGCAGTACTTC.

This clonotype came up many times. This rearrangement joins TRBV2 to TRBJ1-5; 7 nucleotides match TRBD1. Germline V CDR1 and CDR2: SNHLY, FYNNEI. The CDR3 has 15 amino acids. V shed 5 bases and J 4 bases; nucleotides not matched to a gene: 8. The CDR3 region is CASSLDRRSNQPQHF. The DNA for the CDR3 is TGTGCCAGCAGTTTGGACAGGAGGAGTAATCAGCCCCAGCATTTT.

Many counts were recorded for this clonotype. This chain uses TRBV10-3 with TRBJ1-2; TRBD1 aligns across 8 bases. Germline V gene sequence: CDR1 ENHRY, CDR2 SYGVKD. The CDR3 length is 14 residues. V lost 8 bases to trimming and J lost 6 bases; unmatched junction nucleotides: 11. This CDR3 is CAIQGAAGSDGYTF. The CDR3 DNA reads as TGTGCCATCCAGGGGGCTGCCGGGAGTGATGGCTACACCTTC.

This clonotype came up a few times. CDR3 sequence (DNA): TGCGCCAGCAGCCAACAGCCTGGAGCCTACGAGCAGTACTTC. Translating it yields CASSQQPGAYEQYF. The J gene is TRBJ2-7, the V gene TRBV4-1; no firm D call. Germline CDR1 and CDR2: MGHRA and YSYEKL. V lost 2 bases, J lost 2 bases, and 10 bases lay in between. This CDR3 has 14 amino acids.

The chain carries TRBV11-2 and TRBJ1-1, with 10 nucleotides matching TRBD1. After removal of 5 bases from V and 3 bases from J, the junction contained 6 bases not matched to a gene. This CDR3 contains 15 residues. Germline V lookup: CDR1 SGHAT, CDR2 FQNNGV. In DNA, the CDR3 is TGTGCCAGCAGCAAGGGACAGGGGAAGGACACTGAAGCTTTCTTT. Amino acid sequence: CASSKGQGKDTEAFF.

This clonotype has a count of ten or more. The CDR3 sequence: CASSESEGKQYF. CDR3 nucleotides: TGTGCCAGCAGTGAGAGTGAGGGGAAGCAGTACTTC. J is TRBJ2-7 and V is TRBV6-1; D possibly uses TRBD1 or TRBD2 (5 bases each). Per germline, CDR1 MNHNS and CDR2 SASEGT. The CDR3 loop spans 12 amino acids. V was trimmed by 3 bases and J by 8 bases, leaving 11 bases between them.